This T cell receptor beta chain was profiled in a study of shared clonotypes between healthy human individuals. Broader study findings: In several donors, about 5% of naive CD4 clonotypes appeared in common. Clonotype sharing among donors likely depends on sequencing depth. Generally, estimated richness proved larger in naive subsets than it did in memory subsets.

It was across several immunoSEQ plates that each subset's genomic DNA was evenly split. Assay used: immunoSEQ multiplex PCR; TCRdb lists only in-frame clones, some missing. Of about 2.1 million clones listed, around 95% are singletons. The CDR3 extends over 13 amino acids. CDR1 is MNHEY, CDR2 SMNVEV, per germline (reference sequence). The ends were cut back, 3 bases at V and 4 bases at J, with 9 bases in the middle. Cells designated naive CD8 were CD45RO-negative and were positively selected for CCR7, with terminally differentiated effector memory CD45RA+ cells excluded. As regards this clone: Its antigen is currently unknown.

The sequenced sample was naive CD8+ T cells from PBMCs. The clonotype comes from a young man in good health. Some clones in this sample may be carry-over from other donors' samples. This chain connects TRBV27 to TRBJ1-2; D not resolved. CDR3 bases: TGTGCCAGCAGTTTTATACGTGGCTATGGCTACACCTTC. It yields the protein CASSFIRGYGYTF.